The clone carrying this T cell receptor beta chain was recorded a few times. This sample was included in a study of blood T cells in healthy people across ages. The CDR3 sequence is 14 residues long. Germline V gene sequence: CDR1 SGDLS, CDR2 YYNGEE. V was pared by 4 bases and J by 0 bases, with 5 bases between. A sample-barcoded 5' primer and a J-beta primer mix were used in a second PCR of roughly 7 to 11 cycles. A single record per CDR3 protein comes from TCRdb applying MiXCR to the 5' RACE reads. The table shows 600,000 to 1,000,000 distinct CDR3 sequences, with about 25% occurring only once. The sample was also linked to a second study, of T cells of mothers and their children. That work adds: A second PCR was performed with the M1S primer. This primer added sample barcodes and 2-4 random nucleotides. For unrelated pairs as for related ones, thymic selection shapes TCR recombination output similarly. Evidence of persistent microchimeric T cell clones was absent.

The TCR originated in a boy aged 10-17 years in good health. The V call is TRBV9, the J call TRBJ2-6; D remains unclear. Sequencing was done on a sample of blood. In nucleotides, the CDR3 is TGTGCCAGCAGCTTCCACTCTGGGGCCAACGTCCTGACTTTC. The encoded protein is CASSFHSGANVLTF.